This TCR beta chain came from a study of blood T cell repertoires in COVID-19 (dated by TCRdb to about 2020). For the wider study: Samples covering the acute and convalescent phases of COVID-19 were provided by collaborators in the United States, Italy and Spain. The material from the prospective study consisted of cDNA or gDNA derived from T cells, B-cell-depleted T cells, or PBMCs. Samples came from the ongoing ImmuneRACE study (first 160 participants) plus 1,254 subjects from 6 global collaborators. Nearly every sample came with metadata listing a de-identified subject ID, COVID-19 status, age in years and sex. Deeply sampled blood TCRbeta repertoires from subjects exposed to, actively infected with, or recovered from COVID-19 were included in the dataset. The repertoires were released in a freely available public database meant as a resource for research on the immune response to SARS-CoV-2. Where HLA class I and class II types were available, the types were taken from metadata supplied by the sample provider, not from assay-based typing.

Trimming at the junction amounts to 5 bases on V and 8 bases on J, and the germline ends lie 18 bases apart. The CDR3 sequence holds 14 residues, the cysteine and phenylalanine included. The CDR3 DNA has 42 bases and is translated from base 1. The germline V gene (reference sequence) gives CDR1 as SEHNR and CDR2 as FQNEAQ. General conclusions and limits of the study: The quantity of clinical and demographic metadata differed by source and by participant and was supplied without curation.

In the prospective study, participants were roughly 18 to 100 years old, resided in about two dozen geographic areas of the United States, and were enrolled through a virtual design. To assign participants to cohorts, the prospective study relied on clinical history that participants themselves reported in a screening survey and a study questionnaire. Recovered participants in ImmuneRACE Cohort 3 were defined as having two consecutive negative NP/OP PCR tests, clearance from a healthcare professional, or resolution of symptoms. In the prospective study, whole blood, serum and a nasopharyngeal or oropharyngeal swab were collected from each participant by mobile phlebotomists. Prospective study participants could optionally give additional blood draws and questionnaires over an approximately two-month period. Blood samples from the prospective study were shipped frozen or at room temperature prior to DNA extraction.

A word on this clone: What antigen it recognizes has not been identified. No base qualities exist here, and no much larger clone lies one base off it.

TCRbeta CDR3 regions were amplified from genomic DNA by means of the immunoSEQ Assay, a bias-controlled multiplex PCR. Regarding the original processing steps: Within the assay, amplification of reference gene primers was used to estimate how many nucleated cells each sample contained. To quantify the absolute abundance of each unique TCRbeta CDR3 rearrangement, sequence reads were collapsed and filtered. Productive Simpson clonality was computed per sample as the square root of Simpson's diversity index over productive rearrangements. TCRdb re-hosts the immuneACCESS table, in-frame sequences only. Its copies lack some clones; in the studies checked, an unresolved V gene accounts for under half of them, and the cause for the rest is not known. Clone size and the V and J calls come from that table; the DNA yielded D and trimming. This sample has roughly 310,000 clones in its table, and under 95% of those were observed once. Roughly 2.5% of the sample lies in the top ten.

The TCR originated in a man aged 60 to 69 who had recovered from COVID-19. In this chain, TRBV7-9 is recombined with TRBJ1-2; no D segment can be confidently identified. Specimen: PBMCs or T cells enriched from blood (not recorded which). The nucleotide sequence is given as TGTGCCAGCAGCCTCCTCGCCTCAGGAGGGGGCTACACCTTC. Its product reads: CASSLLASGGGYTF.